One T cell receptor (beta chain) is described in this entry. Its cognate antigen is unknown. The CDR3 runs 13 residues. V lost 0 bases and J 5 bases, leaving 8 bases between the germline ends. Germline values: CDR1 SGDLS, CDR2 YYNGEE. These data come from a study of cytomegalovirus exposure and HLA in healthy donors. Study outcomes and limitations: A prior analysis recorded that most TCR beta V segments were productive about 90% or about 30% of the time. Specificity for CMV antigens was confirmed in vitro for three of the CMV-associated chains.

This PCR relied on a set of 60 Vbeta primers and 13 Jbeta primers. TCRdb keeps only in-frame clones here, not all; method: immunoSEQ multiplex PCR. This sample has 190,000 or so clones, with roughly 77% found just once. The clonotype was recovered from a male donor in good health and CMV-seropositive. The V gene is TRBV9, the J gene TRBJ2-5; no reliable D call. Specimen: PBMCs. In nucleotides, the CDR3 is TGTGCCAGCAGCGTAGACACACCGGAGACCCAGTACTTC. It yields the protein CASSVDTPETQYF.